The TCR delta chain described here comes from a study of gamma-delta T cells after stem cell transplantation. The germline V gene encodes CDR1 GEAIGNYY and CDR2 EKD. CDR3 size: 15 residues. Trimming cost V 0 bases and J 0 bases; bases outside gene matches: 1. TCRdb re-called the RT-PCR reads using CATT. The sample lists some 1,300 delta-chain clones; around 3.4% were seen once. This TCR came from a human donor. It is not recorded whose cells these are; they may come from a transplant donor. Sequencing was carried out using gamma-delta T cells. The chain uses TRDV2 and TRDJ1; 9 bases are shared with TRDD3. This CDR3 is CACDTLGDYTDKLIF. The CDR3 nucleotides are TGTGCCTGTGACACCCTGGGGGATTACACCGATAAACTCATCTTT.